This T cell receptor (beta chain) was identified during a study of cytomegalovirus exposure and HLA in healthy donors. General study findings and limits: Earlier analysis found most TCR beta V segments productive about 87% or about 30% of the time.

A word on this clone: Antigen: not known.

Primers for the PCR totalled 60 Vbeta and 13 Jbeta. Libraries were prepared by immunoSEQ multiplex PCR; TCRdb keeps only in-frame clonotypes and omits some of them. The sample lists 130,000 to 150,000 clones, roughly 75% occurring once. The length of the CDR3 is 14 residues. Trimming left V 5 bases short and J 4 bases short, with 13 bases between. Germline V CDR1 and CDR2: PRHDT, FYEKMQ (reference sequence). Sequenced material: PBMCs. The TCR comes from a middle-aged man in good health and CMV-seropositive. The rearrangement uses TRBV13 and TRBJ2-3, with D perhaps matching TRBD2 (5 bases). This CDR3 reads CASSATRAADTQYF. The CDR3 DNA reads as TGTGCCAGCAGCGCAACTAGGGCGGCAGATACGCAGTATTTT.